This TCR beta chain was captured by sequencing in a study of CD8 T cells in ankylosing spondylitis. The CDR3 runs to 15 residues. Trimming removed 6 bases from V and 0 bases from J, with 12 bases in between. In this sample, this clonotype turned up a few times. Quantitative barcoded 5'-RACE was used to prepare TCR beta libraries. TCRdb reprocessed the 5' RACE reads with MiXCR, giving one entry per CDR3 protein. Of fewer than 250,000 distinct CDR3 sequences listed, about 10% are singletons. The receptor was derived from a male donor with ankylosing spondylitis or in good health (not recorded which). J is TRBJ1-5 and V is TRBV12-3 or TRBV12-4; no definite D call. Input material: blood, either unsorted or a sorted T cell fraction (not recorded which). CDR3 sequence: CASSWTGYSNQPQHF. In DNA form, the CDR3 reads TGTGCCAGCAGCTGGACGGGGTATAGCAATCAGCCCCAGCATTTT.